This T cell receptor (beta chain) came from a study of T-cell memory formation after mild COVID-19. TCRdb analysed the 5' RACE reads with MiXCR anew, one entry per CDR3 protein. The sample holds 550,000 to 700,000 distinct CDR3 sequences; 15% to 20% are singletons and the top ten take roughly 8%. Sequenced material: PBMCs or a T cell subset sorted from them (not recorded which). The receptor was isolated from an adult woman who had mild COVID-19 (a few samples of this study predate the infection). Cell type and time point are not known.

Written as DNA, the CDR3 is TGTGCCAGCAGTTTGGGCTTCCCAGAGACCCAGTACTTC. Translating gives CASSLGFPETQYF. The V and J genes are TRBV27 and TRBJ2-5; D call uncertain. With 3 bases removed from V and 4 bases from J, the gap between germline ends came to 9 bases. Germline assignment: CDR1 MNHEY and CDR2 SMNVEV (reference sequence). The CDR3 is 13 amino acids.